This TCR beta chain was identified in a study of regulatory T cells in long-lasting Graves disease. Sequencing libraries for TCR beta were prepared with iRepertoire HTBI primers and Arm-PCR of CDR3 regions. TCRdb reanalysed the multiplex PCR reads using MiXCR and keeps one entry per CDR3 protein. The sample consists of 600,000 to 800,000 distinct CDR3 sequences, 25% to 35% of them appearing once. Trimming stripped 6 bases from V and 5 bases from J, with 10 bases between. Germline V lookup: CDR1 LGHNT, CDR2 FRNRAP. The CDR3 has 12 amino acids. In this sample, this clonotype turned up many times. Sample time point: persistent/refractory GD, antithyroid drugs over 5 years with positive TRAb. The TCR library used RNA extracted from PBMCs.

The starting material was peripheral blood mononuclear cells (PBMCs), obtained when the disease was refractory, from a patient treated with antithyroid drugs. The chain has TRBV12-5 and TRBJ2-5; D is uncertain. The receptor's source is a female donor with Graves disease. The CDR3 DNA sequence: TGTGCTAGTGGGGTTATTGGGGAGACCCAGTACTTC. This translates into CASGVIGETQYF.